The 26 T cell receptor beta chains reported below all come from one sample, sequenced in a study of blood T cell repertoires in COVID-19. TCRdb's copy holds only in-frame clones and misses some; the assay was immunoSEQ multiplex PCR. The sample includes around 99,000 clones, 84% of them seen just once. The sequencing input was peripheral blood. The receptors were sampled from a woman over 75 with active or convalescent COVID-19.

The chain employs TRBV7-2 and TRBJ1-1; TRBD1 matches at 8 bases. CDR3 length: 18 residues. The germline V gene encodes CDR1 SGHTA and CDR2 FQGNSA. V lost 1 base to trimming and J lost 1 base; unmatched junction nucleotides: 11. The DNA of the CDR3 is TGTGCCAGCAGCTTAGTTCCAGGGGGCCCAAACCCGAACACTGAAGCTTTCTTT. It yields the protein CASSLVPGGPNPNTEAFF.

The J gene is TRBJ2-7, the V gene TRBV7-8; D is perhaps TRBD1 (6 bases). The V gene lost 5 bases and the J gene lost 0 bases, with 11 bases spanning the gap. Germline V gene lookup returns CDR1 SGHVS and CDR2 FQNEAQ. The CDR3 is made up of 14 amino acids. The CDR3 DNA follows: TGTGCCAGCAGCCGAGCACAGGGCTCCTACGAGCAGTACTTC. Amino acid sequence: CASSRAQGSYEQYF.

This clone came up a few times. CDR3: CASSLYARAGDTQYF. The CDR3 DNA sequence: TGTGCCAGCAGCTTATATGCCAGAGCGGGAGATACGCAGTATTTT. The chain uses TRBV5-5 and TRBJ2-3; D may be TRBD2 (6 bases). CDR3 length: 15 amino acids. The V gene's germline CDR1 is SGHKS and CDR2 YYEKEE (reference sequence). The germline V and J ends were trimmed by 2 bases and 5 bases, with 15 bases remaining between them.

The chain couples TRBV28 to TRBJ2-1; the match to TRBD2 covers 7 bases. Germline values: CDR1 MDHEN, CDR2 SYDVKM. V gave up 5 bases and J gave up 6 bases; unmatched junction bases: 13. CDR3 length: 16 residues. The CDR3 region has the DNA TGTGCCAGCAGTCCCTTAGGGAGGGCCATAAGCAATGAGCAGTTCTTC. Translated, it gives CASSPLGRAISNEQFF.

The chain has TRBV7-2 and TRBJ1-5, with TRBD1 identical over 8 bases. The CDR3 runs to 14 residues. The germline CDR1 and CDR2 sequences are SGHTA and FQGNSA. Trimming removed 1 base from V and 7 bases from J; junction bases left unmatched: 3. The CDR3 protein is CASSLGTGWQPQHF. The CDR3 DNA sequence: TGTGCCAGCAGCTTAGGGACAGGGTGGCAGCCCCAGCATTTT.

The CDR3 nucleotides read TGTGCCAGCAGTTACTCATACAGGGGCACCGGGGAGCTGTTTTTT. It yields the protein CASSYSYRGTGELFF. The J gene is TRBJ2-2, the V gene TRBV6-5; 7 nucleotides match TRBD1. V was pared by 0 bases and J by 4 bases, with 2 bases of the junction left unmatched. Germline V gene data show CDR1 as MNHEY and CDR2 as SVGAGI. CDR3 length: 15 residues.

The rearrangement joins TRBV14 to TRBJ2-1; a possible D gene is TRBD1 (5 bases). V lost 1 base to trimming and J lost 7 bases, with 14 bases between them. The V gene's germline CDR1 is SGHDN and CDR2 FVKESK. The CDR3 consists of 15 residues. The CDR3 is CASSQVQGLWNEQFF. The CDR3 nucleotides read TGTGCCAGCAGCCAAGTGCAGGGTTTGTGGAATGAGCAGTTCTTC.

This sequence joins TRBV4-2 and TRBJ2-1; TRBD2 matches at 12 bases. CDR1 LGHNA and CDR2 YNFKEQ come from the germline V gene. This CDR3 is built from 16 residues. V trimming: 3 bases; J trimming: 7 bases; junction bases outside the gene matches: 7. CDR3 sequence (DNA): TGTGCCAGCAGCCAGTACCTAGCGGGAGGGCGGAATGAGCAGTTCTTC. It is translated as CASSQYLAGGRNEQFF.

The chain combines TRBV15 with TRBJ2-3; a weak D match, TRBD2 (5 bases). From germline, CDR1 is LNHNV and CDR2 YYDKDF (reference sequence). CDR3 length: 15 amino acids. Trimming left V 0 bases short and J 1 base short, with 8 bases between. Here the CDR3 DNA reads TGTGCCACCAGCAGAGAGGCGGGCCGCACAGATACGCAGTATTTT. It yields the protein CATSREAGRTDTQYF.

This sequence joins TRBV5-5 and TRBJ1-6, with D perhaps TRBD1 (6 bases). The germline gives CDR1 SGHKS, CDR2 YYEKEE (reference sequence). Trimming removed 4 bases from V and 7 bases from J, with 12 bases in between. The CDR3 contains 14 residues. The CDR3 bases are TGTGCCAGCAGCGCAGGACAGCTAAATTCACCCCTCCACTTT. As protein: CASSAGQLNSPLHF.

This chain links TRBV7-3 with TRBJ2-7; TRBD1 might be the D (5 bases). The length of the CDR3 is 15 residues. Trimming left V 5 bases short and J 6 bases short, with 20 bases between. CDR1 SGHTA and CDR2 FQGTGA come from the germline V gene. CDR3 in DNA: TGTGCCAGCAGCCCGTCAGGGTATCCCTCTCTCGAGCAGTACTTC. Amino acid sequence: CASSPSGYPSLEQYF.

The chain is built from TRBV4-1 and TRBJ1-1, with a tentative D call TRBD1 (6 bases). The V gene lost 3 bases and the J gene lost 5 bases, with 13 bases spanning the gap. Germline V gene lookup returns CDR1 MGHRA and CDR2 YSYEKL. This CDR3 comprises 14 residues. CDR3 sequence reads: CASSQRGAGTEAFF. For the CDR3, the DNA is TGCGCCAGCAGCCAGCGGGGGGCTGGTACTGAAGCTTTCTTT.

In this sample, this clone turned up once. The rearrangement links TRBV27 to TRBJ1-1; D is undetermined. Germline CDR1 is MNHEY and CDR2 is SMNVEV (reference sequence). This CDR3 spans 13 amino acids. The V and J ends lost 2 bases and 4 bases respectively, with 8 bases between them. The CDR3 region is CASSLGGSTEAFF. CDR3 nucleotides: TGTGCCAGCAGTTTAGGAGGGAGCACTGAAGCTTTCTTT.

V and J are TRBV9 and TRBJ1-2; 7 bases are a match to TRBD1. The V gene end was trimmed by 0 bases and the J gene end by 4 bases; junction bases not matched to a gene: 6. The CDR3 contains 15 residues. Germline values: CDR1 SGDLS, CDR2 YYNGEE. CDR3 amino acids: CASSVAGTVTYGYTF. The CDR3 nucleotides read TGTGCCAGCAGCGTAGCGGGGACAGTGACCTATGGCTACACCTTC.

The gene calls are TRBV9 and TRBJ1-5; a possible D gene is TRBD1 (5 bases). The CDR3 sequence is 15 residues long. Trimming took off 0 bases at V and 5 bases at J, with 12 bases between the two ends. CDR1 and CDR2 (germline): SGDLS, YYNGEE. CDR3 bases: TGTGCCAGCAGCGTAGGGCAGGGCCCGGATCAGCCCCAGCATTTT. As protein: CASSVGQGPDQPQHF.

This clone has just a few counts. This chain uses TRBV7-9 with TRBJ1-2; a possible D gene is TRBD1 (5 bases). This CDR3 has 17 amino acids. V gave up 3 bases and J gave up 0 bases, with 17 bases separating them. Per the germline V gene, CDR1 is SEHNR and CDR2 is FQNEAQ (reference sequence). The CDR3 is CASSFVGEILPNYGYTF. As DNA, the CDR3 is TGTGCCAGCAGCTTTGTAGGGGAAATCTTACCTAACTATGGCTACACCTTC.

The chain employs TRBV6-2 or TRBV6-3 and TRBJ1-5; TRBD1 matches at 8 bases. Unmatched junction bases numbered 9, after V lost 2 bases and J lost 3 bases. This CDR3 is built from 17 residues. Germline CDR1 MNHEY, CDR2 SVGEGT. CDR3 protein: CASSYVMSGGYNQPQHF. DNA of the CDR3: TGTGCCAGCAGTTACGTTATGTCAGGGGGCTACAATCAGCCCCAGCATTTT.

V is TRBV14 and J is TRBJ1-2; 9 bases match TRBD1. The CDR3 is 16 residues long. With V trimmed by 1 base and J by 4 bases, 7 bases remained unmatched. Germline V gene lookup returns CDR1 SGHDN and CDR2 FVKESK. CDR3 in amino acids: CASSQGGDRVCYGYTF. The CDR3 region has the DNA TGTGCCAGCAGCCAAGGCGGGGACAGGGTTTGCTATGGCTACACCTTC.

The chain joins TRBV5-4 to TRBJ2-5; weak D call: TRBD1 (5 bases). V gave up 4 bases and J gave up 5 bases, with 12 bases separating them. CDR3 size: 13 residues. Germline CDR1 SGHNT, CDR2 YYREEE (reference sequence). CDR3 residues: CASSLGRWETQYF. CDR3 in DNA: TGTGCCAGCAGCCTGGGGCGGTGGGAGACCCAGTACTTC.

J is TRBJ2-1 and V is TRBV28; 13 bases map to TRBD2. Germline loops: CDR1 MDHEN, CDR2 SYDVKM. The CDR3 is made up of 16 amino acids. The junction had 5 bases not matched to a gene; V was cut back by 6 bases and J by 3 bases. The CDR3 DNA sequence: TGTGCCAGCAGCACTAGCGGGAGGGTGGGCTACAATGAGCAGTTCTTC. Translated, it gives CASSTSGRVGYNEQFF.

This clone has a single count. V usage is TRBV3-1 (or the pseudogene TRBV3-2) and J usage is TRBJ2-5; no clear D. Germline-derived CDR1 and CDR2 are LGHDT and YNNKEL (reference sequence). The CDR3 is 15 amino acids. Deletions cut 0 bases from V and 2 bases from J, with 10 bases between. CDR3 DNA: TGTGCCAGCAGCCAAGAGATTCGGGTGCAAGAGACCCAGTACTTC. It encodes CASSQEIRVQETQYF.

The chain links TRBV9 to TRBJ2-3; 7 bases line up with TRBD2. V lost 5 bases and J lost 0; bases outside the gene matches: 6. The germline CDR1 and CDR2 sequences are SGDLS and YYNGEE. The CDR3 is made up of 15 amino acids. The CDR3 reads CASSPYSGSTDTQYF. CDR3 in DNA: TGTGCCAGCAGTCCCTATAGCGGGAGCACAGATACGCAGTATTTT.

The gene calls are TRBV29-1 and TRBJ2-2, with TRBD2 matching over 15 bases. Germline V CDR1 and CDR2: SQVTM, ANQGSEA. Trimming cost V 7 bases and J 8 bases; bases outside gene matches: 8. This CDR3 is built from 15 residues. The CDR3 loop reads CSGRTSGRAFGELFF. In DNA form, the CDR3 reads TGCAGCGGACGGACTAGCGGGAGGGCATTTGGGGAGCTGTTTTTT.

The rearrangement uses TRBV6-4 and TRBJ2-2, with D possibly TRBD2 on 5 matching bases. V shed 3 bases and J shed 5 bases, with 7 bases lying between them. This CDR3 has 13 amino acids. Germline V lookup: CDR1 MRHNA, CDR2 SNTAGT. In DNA form, the CDR3 reads TGTGCCAGCAGTGAGCGGGTAACCGGGGAGCTGTTTTTT. This sequence encodes CASSERVTGELFF.

This chain connects TRBV19 to TRBJ1-3; D call uncertain. The CDR3 has 15 residues. Germline CDR1 reads LNHDA; CDR2 reads SQIVND (reference sequence). Trimming took 1 base from V and 0 from J, leaving 7 bases between them. This chain's CDR3 is CASSIALSSGNTIYF. CDR3 sequence (DNA): TGTGCCAGTAGTATAGCTCTCAGCTCTGGAAACACCATATATTTT.

The chain is built from TRBV24-1 and TRBJ1-2; 7 nucleotides agree with TRBD1. After removal of 4 bases from V and 6 bases from J, the junction contained 10 bases not matched to a gene. Germline V gene data show CDR1 as KGHDR and CDR2 as SFDVKD. The CDR3 sequence is 15 residues long. Written as DNA, the CDR3 is TGTGCCACCAGTGAGAAGGACAGGTACCGAGATGGCTACACCTTC. Protein sequence: CATSEKDRYRDGYTF.